The next 8 T cell receptor beta chains were all read from a single sample in a study of shared clonotypes between healthy human individuals (dated by TCRdb to the early 2020s). Library prep was done by the immunoSEQ multiplex PCR assay. TCRdb limited this immuneACCESS table to in-frame rearrangements with V and J called. A share of clones is missing; checked studies link under half to unresolved V genes, and the rest is unexplained. Recorded for this sample are about 550,000 clones; around 95% of them occurred a single time. The biggest ten clones account for less than 0.13% of the sample. For the CD8 naive samples, CD45RO-negative cells were positively selected for CCR7, yielding a CD45RA+CCR7+ population from which TemRA cells were excluded. Material: naive CD8+ T cells sorted from blood. Interpreted using the paper, the cell subset or site label stands for: CD45RA+CCR7+. The source of these receptors is a woman in her thirties in good health.

The chain combines TRBV28 with TRBJ2-7; D is perhaps TRBD1 (5 bases). Per the germline V gene, CDR1 is MDHEN and CDR2 is SYDVKM. V dropped 3 bases and J dropped 3 bases, with 9 bases sitting between them. This CDR3 comprises 13 residues. CDR3 loop: CASSFQGYYEQYF. The CDR3 bases are TGTGCCAGCAGTTTCCAGGGATACTACGAGCAGTACTTC.

The chain recombines TRBV19 with TRBJ2-7; a possible D gene is TRBD2 (6 bases). Germline V gene data show CDR1 as LNHDA and CDR2 as SQIVND (reference sequence). CDR3 length equals 14 residues. V was trimmed by 6 bases and J by 0 bases, leaving 12 bases between them. The CDR3 DNA sequence: TGTGCCAGTAGGGAGGGGACGACCTCCTACGAGCAGTACTTC. Amino acids: CASREGTTSYEQYF. The whole variable domain, remainder taken from reference TRBV19 and TRBJ2-7, is DGGITQSPKYLFRKEGQNVTLSCEQNLNHDAMYWYRQDPGQGLRLIYYSQIVNDFQKGDIAEGYSVSREKKESFPLTVTSAQKNPTAFYLCASREGTTSYEQYFGPGTRLTVT.

This sequence joins TRBV5-8 and TRBJ2-1; 11 bases match TRBD2. Germline lookup yields CDR1 SGHTS and CDR2 YDEGEE. Unmatched junction bases numbered 4, after V lost 4 bases and J lost 4 bases. The CDR3 runs 15 residues. The CDR3 bases are TGTGCCAGCAGCGCCGGGACTAGCGGATACAATGAGCAGTTCTTC. Amino acid sequence: CASSAGTSGYNEQFF.

Note on this clone: The sample carries other DNA sequences with the same CDR3. V gene TRBV4-1 combines with J gene TRBJ2-3; D unclear. V lost 0 bases to trimming and J lost 5 bases, with 6 bases between them. Germline V gives CDR1 MGHRA, CDR2 YSYEKL. The CDR3 consists of 13 residues. As DNA, the CDR3 is TGCGCCAGCAGCCAAGATCGAGAAGATACGCAGTATTTT. Translation: CASSQDREDTQYF.

This sequence joins TRBV27 and TRBJ2-7; TRBD2 matches 7 bases. V lost 8 bases, J lost 5 bases, and 12 bases stayed unmatched. This CDR3 has 14 amino acids. Per the germline V gene, CDR1 is MNHEY and CDR2 is SMNVEV (reference sequence). The CDR3 DNA sequence: TGTGCCAGCTCGTACGGGACTAAGCCCCACGAGCAGTACTTC. Encoded protein: CASSYGTKPHEQYF.

The chain couples TRBV29-1 to TRBJ2-1, with D perhaps assigned TRBD1 or TRBD2 (5 bases each). The CDR3 loop spans 15 amino acids. V dropped 2 bases and J dropped 5 bases, with 16 bases sitting between them. In germline, CDR1 is SQVTM, CDR2 ANQGSEA. DNA of the CDR3: TGCAGCGTTGAATACCGGGCGAGGGGAGACAATGAGCAGTTCTTC. Its translation: CSVEYRARGDNEQFF.

This sequence joins TRBV20-1 and TRBJ2-5; unclear D gene. Germline V gene data show CDR1 as DFQATT and CDR2 as SNEGSKA (reference sequence). The CDR3 length is 11 residues. V lost 5 bases, J lost 10 bases, and 14 bases lay in between. This CDR3 reads CSARASGSQYF. The CDR3 region has the DNA TGCAGTGCTCGGGCCTCGGGTAGCCAGTACTTC.

V usage is TRBV9 and J usage is TRBJ1-2; D remains ambiguous. The CDR3 totals 14 residues. V shed 4 bases and J shed 2 bases, with 12 bases lying between them. Germline lookup yields CDR1 SGDLS and CDR2 YYNGEE. DNA of the CDR3: TGTGCCAGCAGCTCGACCGATGCGAACTATGGCTACACCTTC. This encodes CASSSTDANYGYTF. The full variable domain, with the rest looked up from reference TRBV9 and TRBJ1-2, is DSGVTQTPKHLITATGQRVTLRCSPRSGDLSVYWYQQSLDQGLQFLIQYYNGEERAKGNILERFSAQQFPDLHSELNLSSLELGDSALYFCASSSTDANYGYTFGSGTRLTVV.